This entry features one T cell receptor (beta chain) sequence. Its antigen remains unidentified. No base qualities exist here, and no much larger clone lies one base off it. From the cysteine through the phenylalanine, the CDR3 covers 11 amino acids. Left in the record is the CDR3 DNA by itself, 33 bases read in frame from the first base. Trimming accounts for 4 bases at V and 12 bases at J, while the number of junction bases matched to no gene is 4. From the germline V gene (reference sequence), CDR1 is SGHKS and CDR2 is YYEKEE. The data derive from a study of cytomegalovirus exposure and HLA in healthy donors (dated by TCRdb to about 2017). Turning to the overall study: An earlier analysis of approximately 600 of the donors reported about 290 Gb of sequence data and some 100 million unique TCR beta sequences from approximately 180 million T cells. High-throughput TCR immunosequencing, statistical association of individual TCRs with disease status, and machine learning were combined to predict cytomegalovirus infection status. Class I and class II HLA loci were covered by the typing at four-digit resolution. A later analysis re-examined previously published TCR beta repertoires from 500 to 700 donors and added high-resolution HLA genotyping to investigate patterns of TCR occurrence. On average, around 230,000 unique TCR beta nucleotide sequences were sequenced per donor among 398 genotyped donors of the cohort, with 15% to 20% of those sequences being non-productive. A later genetic analysis took genome-wide SNP genotypes for about 65% of the roughly 670 donors and used that subset as a discovery cohort. Of the roughly 410 genotyped donors, over 80% were placed in the genetic ancestry cluster associated with self-reported Caucasian donors. To decide whether each TCR beta V gene segment behaved as functional or pseudogenic, an earlier analysis of some 570 of the donors relied on high-throughput TCR beta sequencing. Alongside the repertoire data, information on donor age, sex, ethnicity and CMV serostatus was compiled. The study aimed to test whether signatures of past pathogen exposure could be identified by cataloging public T cell receptors. A separate validation cohort of over 95 different subjects was used in addition to the 666-subject first cohort. The later analysis used no new phenotypic data to find candidate immune exposures, relying instead on TCR beta sequences and their occurrence across donors. An early release that covered some 630 HLA-typed donors contained 300 to 350 gigabases of sequencing data and some 87 million unique TCR sequences. Typing coverage differed by locus: A, B, C, DRB1 and DQB1 were typed in roughly 629-640 donors, DQA1 in about 500, DPA1 in over 600, and DPB1 in about 450. Every repertoire in the discovery cohort had been generated on one and the same sequencing platform. Using immunosequencing, the study profiled T cell repertoires from around 680 subjects and related those repertoires to cytomegalovirus serostatus. Roughly five DR-DQ haplotypes were handled as single units for association and clustering because linkage in the cohort was strong.

Broad study findings and their caveats: Three of the identified cytomegalovirus-associated TCR beta chains were confirmed in vitro to be specific for cytomegalovirus antigens. The study listed 164 TCR beta chains as associated with cytomegalovirus. HLA typing was unavailable for some donors at each locus, so association tests used only the typed subset. A further reported finding was that TCR beta sequences accurately predicted the HLA-A and HLA-B alleles for most subjects in the first cohort. According to a later genetic analysis, donors in an Asian-associated ancestry cluster had fewer N-insertions in productive TCRs than the approximately 630-donor mean. In a later analysis, about 16,000 TCR beta sequences were associated with specific HLA alleles at a false discovery rate of 0.05. The 87-base-pair reads could not distinguish some IMGT-functional V segments, including TRBV6-2 and TRBV6-3, so those segments were excluded. In a later analysis, several top co-occurrence clusters were reported to appear linked to parvovirus B19, influenza, CMV and Epstein-Barr virus. Presence/absence analyses assumed roughly uniform sequencing depth across donors, an assumption that may not hold. In an earlier analysis of approximately 600 of the donors, most TCR beta V segments were observed in productive rearrangements about 90% or about 30% of the time, broadly matching IMGT annotations. In a later analysis, TCR association rates were found to vary across HLA loci, with the most associated TCRs seen for DRB1 alleles and the fewest for HLA-C alleles. Across donors, most TCR sequences were observed very rarely, whereas some public TCRs were present in many individuals. The authors suggested that the approach could potentially be extended to other disease states and immunological phenotypes. An association between a missense DCLRE1C variant and V-gene and J-gene trimming of TCR beta chains was found in a later genetic analysis and replicated in an independent cohort. This cohort had only TCR beta chains sequenced, and the lack of alpha or paired-chain data limited which features could be detected. A later analysis found that HLA-associated TCR beta chains were more clonally expanded and had lower generation probabilities than equally common non-associated chains. Linkage disequilibrium might explain the correlated functional status among segregating V segments, but an unknown experimental factor could not be ruled out. In both the original and validation cohorts, the classifier was reported to diagnose cytomegalovirus status with high specificity and sensitivity. When HLA alleles, especially DR and DQ, strongly co-occurred, TCR associations were difficult to assign to individual alleles. A later analysis found that most CMV-associated TCR beta chains appeared HLA-restricted, with HLA associations seemingly driven largely by CMV exposure. A cluster of highly shared sequence variants was judged likely to represent a technical artifact of the sequencing pipeline. Immune exposure information for the cohort was limited to CMV serostatus. Because counts were too low, about 15 rarely observed V segments, including chromosome 9 orphons, were left out of the earlier analysis of about 500 of the donors.

The cohort was made up of 650 to 700 healthy bone marrow donors. At the time of sampling, every cohort member was nominally healthy, though immune exposures that went unrecorded were likely present. The donor tested CMV seropositive and was one of the 289 seropositive cohort members. A peripheral blood sample was provided by each donor, and peripheral blood mononuclear cells were used for TCR beta sequencing. The Qiagen DNeasy Blood Extraction Kit was used to extract genomic DNA from the blood cell samples. The method behind the library was the immunoSEQ multiplex PCR assay. For the multiplex PCR, a mixture combining 60 forward primers for TCR Vbeta segments and 13 reverse primers for TCR Jbeta segments was used. The CDR3 region of rearranged TCR beta genes was amplified from genomic DNA with a multiplex PCR assay. Amplified TCR beta libraries were sequenced as 87-base-pair reads on the Illumina HiSeq System. In the authors' own workflow: A later analysis counted 65 million to 90 million unique TCR beta chains across the 650 to 800 repertoires, and roughly 10 million of these chains were shared by at least two donors. Raw reads were error-corrected and collapsed into unique sequences by a nearest-neighbor algorithm in which closely related sequences were merged to remove PCR and sequencing errors. To assign V, D and J gene segments, CDR3 sequences were aligned to IMGT reference sequences. Each retained sequence needed at least a six-nucleotide match to both a V gene segment and a J gene segment. A rearrangement counted as productive if the CDR3 had no stop codons and remained in frame with V and J, and every other rearrangement counted as non-productive. CDR3 was defined according to IMGT convention as the region running from the second conserved V-encoded cysteine to the conserved J-encoded phenylalanine. In an earlier analysis of around 600 of the donors, sequences lacking an unambiguous match to a single V gene segment were excluded. An earlier analysis of a few hundred of the donors called V segments functional above 56.7% productive rearrangements and segregating when the between-donor standard deviation exceeded 5%. A statistical classification framework was developed to diagnose cytomegalovirus status using the catalog of TCR beta chain sequences. In a later analysis, TCR nucleotide sequences were compared against IMGT/GENE-DB human TR gene sequences so that V and J genes could be assigned. The TCRdist pipeline was used in a later analysis to assign CDR3 sequences and most-parsimonious VDJ recombination scenarios. In a later analysis, each TCR beta chain was defined by its CDR3 amino acid sequence together with its V-gene family, and reads lacking a unique V-gene family were excluded. To address suspected cross-contamination and a sequencing artifact, a later analysis removed 592 highly shared, low-generation-probability nucleotide sequences. In a later analysis, a clonal expansion index for each public chain was calculated from normalized within-repertoire ranks of inferred template counts. In a later analysis, generation probabilities were computed with a VDJ recombination model fitted to out-of-frame rearrangements, and the resulting probabilities were checked against IGoR. Hypergeometric tests were used in a later analysis to score TCR-TCR, TCR-HLA and TCR-CMV co-occurrence, with a repertoire-size bias correction applied to the TCR pairs. To estimate false discovery rates, a later analysis permuted the HLA or CMV assignments 20 times. In a later analysis, co-occurring TCRs were grouped using DBSCAN, with TCRdist sequence similarity added in when clustering inside HLA-allele-positive subsets. For co-occurrence clustering, repertoires with fewer than 30,000 or more than 120,000 public chains were excluded, along with 5 or 6 repertoires with anomalous nucleotide sharing. This is the immuneACCESS table as TCRdb keeps it, with only in-frame sequences that have V and J called. A part of the clones is gone; compared with another copy, unresolved V genes explain less than half, and the rest is unexplained. V and J calls and clone size are those listed in that table; D and trimming were worked out from the DNA. The sample profile shows about 170,000 clones; roughly 72% of them were found once. The ten largest clones represent approximately 2.2% of the sample.

This clonotype originated in a woman in her 30s in good health and CMV-seropositive. In this chain, TRBV5-5 is recombined with TRBJ2-7; 10 of the junction bases match TRBD1. The sample comprised PBMCs. The DNA sequence is as follows: TGTGCCAGCAGCCTCGGACAGGGGGGGTACTTC. Translated, this gives CASSLGQGGYF.